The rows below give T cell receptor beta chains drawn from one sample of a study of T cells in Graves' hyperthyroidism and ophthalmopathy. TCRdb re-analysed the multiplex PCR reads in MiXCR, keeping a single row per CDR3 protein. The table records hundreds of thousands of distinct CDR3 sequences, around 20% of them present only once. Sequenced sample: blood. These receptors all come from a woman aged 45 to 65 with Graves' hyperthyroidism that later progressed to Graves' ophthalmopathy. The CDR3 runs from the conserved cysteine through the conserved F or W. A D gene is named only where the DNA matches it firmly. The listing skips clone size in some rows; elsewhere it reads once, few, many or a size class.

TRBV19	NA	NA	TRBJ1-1	TGTGCCAGTAGTCCCAACATCGAAGCGGTCACTGAAGCTTTCTTT	CASSPNIEAVTEAFF
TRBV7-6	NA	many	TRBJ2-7	TGTGCCAGCAGCACCGGGACGGACTACGAGCAGTACTTC	CASSTGTDYEQYF
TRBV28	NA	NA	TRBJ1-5	TGTGCCAGCATCCTAGGGGGGCGAAATAGCAATCAGCCCCAGCATTTT	CASILGGRNSNQPQHF
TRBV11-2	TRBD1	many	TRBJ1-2	TGTGCCAGCAGCCTGGACAGGATCCCCTATGGCTACACCTTC	CASSLDRIPYGYTF
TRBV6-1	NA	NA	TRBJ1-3	TGTGCCAGCGTGTCACCTGGAAACACCATATATTTT	CASVSPGNTIYF
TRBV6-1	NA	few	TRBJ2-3	TGTGCCAGCAAAACCTCCTGGGATTTCCCTAGCACAGATACGCAGTATTTT	CASKTSWDFPSTDTQYF
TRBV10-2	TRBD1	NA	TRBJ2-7	TGCGCCAGCAAACGAGGACAGGGGGGCGAGCAGTACTTC	CASKRGQGGEQYF
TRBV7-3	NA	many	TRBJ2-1	TGTGCCAGCAGCCCCCCGGACAAGGGCTCCTACAATGAGCAGTTCTTC	CASSPPDKGSYNEQFF
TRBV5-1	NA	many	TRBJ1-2	TGCGCCAGCAGCCTCGACAATCCTAAGGATGGCTACACCTTC	CASSLDNPKDGYTF
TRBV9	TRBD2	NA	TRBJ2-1	TGTGCCAGCAGCGTAGAATCGGGAGGGATCGTCTCCTACAATGAGCAGTTCTTC	CASSVESGGIVSYNEQFF
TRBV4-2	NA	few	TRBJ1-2	TGTGCCAGCAGCCAACCGACTAATGACTATAGGGGGTACACCTTC	CASSQPTNDYRGYTF
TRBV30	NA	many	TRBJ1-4	TGTGCCTGCTCTAATCAGGGTGAAAAACTGTTTTTT	CACSNQGEKLFF
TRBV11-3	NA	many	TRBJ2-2	TGTGCCAGCAGCTTAGGCTTGTCGGGCACCGGGGAGCTGTTTTTT	CASSLGLSGTGELFF
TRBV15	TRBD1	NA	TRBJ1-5	TGTGCCACCAGCGTCCGGGACAGGGGAGGCAATCAGCCCCAGCATTTT	CATSVRDRGGNQPQHF
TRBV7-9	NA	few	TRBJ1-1	TGTGCCAGCAGCTTAGGAGGGGGGGGGCCGAACACTGAAGCTTTCTTT	CASSLGGGGPNTEAFF
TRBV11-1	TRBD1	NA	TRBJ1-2	TGTGCCAGCAGCTTAGGGCTGGGACAGCAACTCTATGGCTACACCTTC	CASSLGLGQQLYGYTF
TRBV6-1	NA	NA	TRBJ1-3	TGTGCCAGCAAGTTGTCTGGAAACACCATATATTTT	CASKLSGNTIYF
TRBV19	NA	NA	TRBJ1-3	TGTGCCAGTAGTATTGGACCCGGCCAGAGCTCTGGAAACACCATATATTTT	CASSIGPGQSSGNTIYF
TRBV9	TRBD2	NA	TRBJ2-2	TGTGCCAGCAGCTTCAGACGACTAGCGGGGGAGACCGGGGAGCTGTTTTTT	CASSFRRLAGETGELFF
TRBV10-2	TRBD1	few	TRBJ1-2	TGCGCCAGCTGGCCGGTAAACAGGGGAACCTATGGCTACACCTTC	CASWPVNRGTYGYTF
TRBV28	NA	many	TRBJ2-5	TGTGCCAGCAGTCCACCATCCGGGACTTGGGAGACCCAGTACTTC	CASSPPSGTWETQYF
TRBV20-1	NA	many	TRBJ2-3	TGCAGTGCCTCCGTCGGACTAACGGGTGACACAGATACGCAGTATTTT	CSASVGLTGDTDTQYF
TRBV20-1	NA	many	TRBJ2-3	TGCAGTGCTCCCTACAGCGGCACAGATACGCAGTATTTT	CSAPYSGTDTQYF
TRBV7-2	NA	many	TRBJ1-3	TGTGCCAGCAGCTTAGTGGGCGACGGAAACACCATATATTTT	CASSLVGDGNTIYF
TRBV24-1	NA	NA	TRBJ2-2	TGTGCCACCAGTGATGTCCCTGGAGGGGGCAGCTCGAACACCGGGGAGCTGTTTTTT	CATSDVPGGGSSNTGELFF
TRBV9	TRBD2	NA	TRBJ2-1	TGTGCCAGCAGCCCATCTAGCGGGGGGATAAATGAGCAGTTCTTC	CASSPSSGGINEQFF
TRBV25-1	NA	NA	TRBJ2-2	TGTGCCAGCAGTGACCCTGACAGGGAGGCTACCGGGGAGCTGTTTTTT	CASSDPDREATGELFF
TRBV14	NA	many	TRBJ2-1	TGTGCCAGCAGCCAAGATATCGGCAGGGGGGCCTCCCCTTACAATGAGCAGTTCTTC	CASSQDIGRGASPYNEQFF
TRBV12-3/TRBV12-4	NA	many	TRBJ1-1	TGTGCCAGCAGTTTAAGGTCCCTGGCAGAAGCTTTCTTT	CASSLRSLAEAFF
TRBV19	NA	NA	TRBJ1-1	TGTGCCAGTAGTATTCCTCCGGAGAACACTGAAGCTTTCTTT	CASSIPPENTEAFF
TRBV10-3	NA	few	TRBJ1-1	TGTGCCATCAGTGAGGTAGAGACAGTTGAAGCTTTCTTT	CAISEVETVEAFF
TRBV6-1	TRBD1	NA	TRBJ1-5	TGTGCCAGCAGAAAACGGACAGGGGACTACTATAGCAATCAGCCCCAGCATTTT	CASRKRTGDYYSNQPQHF
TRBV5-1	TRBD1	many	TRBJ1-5	TGCGCCAGCAGCTTGTTTGGACAGGGGGGACAGCCCCAGCATTTT	CASSLFGQGGQPQHF
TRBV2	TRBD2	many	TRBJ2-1	TGTGCCAGCAGTGGGGGGGGTCGGTACAATGAGCAGTTCTTC	CASSGGGRYNEQFF
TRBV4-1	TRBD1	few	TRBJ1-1	TGCGCCAGCAGCCCAAGAACGACAGGGGGCACTGAAGCTTTCTTT	CASSPRTTGGTEAFF
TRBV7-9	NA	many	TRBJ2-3	TGTGCCAGCAGCGTCAGGGGGGCGCGGGGGGTCACAGATACGCAGTATTTT	CASSVRGARGVTDTQYF
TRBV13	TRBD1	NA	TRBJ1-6	TGTGCCAGCAGCTTCCGGACAGGGGGACATTCACCCCTCCACTTT	CASSFRTGGHSPLHF
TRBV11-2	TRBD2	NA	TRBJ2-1	TGTGCCAGCAGCCGGCCCGGACTAGCGGGAGTTAATGAGCAGTTCTTC	CASSRPGLAGVNEQFF
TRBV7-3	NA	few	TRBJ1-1	TGTGCCAGCAGAAACAACGGTTGGGGGGACACTGAAGCTTTCTTT	CASRNNGWGDTEAFF
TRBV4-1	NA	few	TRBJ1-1	TGCGCCAGCAGCCAAGAGGGGGGACACCAAAACACTGAAGCTTTCTTT	CASSQEGGHQNTEAFF
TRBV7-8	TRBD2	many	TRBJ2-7	TGTGCCAGCAGCTCACTTGTGCGGGGGGGTACGATCTACGAGCAGTACTTC	CASSSLVRGGTIYEQYF
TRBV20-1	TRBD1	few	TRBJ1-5	TGCAGTGCTAAATCGGACAGGGCTCGCAATCAGCCCCAGCATTTT	CSAKSDRARNQPQHF
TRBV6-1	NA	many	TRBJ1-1	TGTGCCAGCAGTGACACCGTGAACACTGAAGCTTTCTTT	CASSDTVNTEAFF
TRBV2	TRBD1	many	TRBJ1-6	TGTGCCAGCAGGGCAAACCGACAGGGGCCAGACTTACCCCTCCACTTT	CASRANRQGPDLPLHF
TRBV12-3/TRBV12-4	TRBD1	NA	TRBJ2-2	TGTGCCAGCACCGACAGGGATCACGGGGAGCTGTTTTTT	CASTDRDHGELFF
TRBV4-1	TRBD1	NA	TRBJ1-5	TGCGCCAGCAGCCCCCAGACAGGGTCGAGCAATCAGCCCCAGCATTTT	CASSPQTGSSNQPQHF
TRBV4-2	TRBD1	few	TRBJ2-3	TGTGCCAGCAGCCGAGTGGACAGGACGCGGGGCACAGATACGCAGTATTTT	CASSRVDRTRGTDTQYF
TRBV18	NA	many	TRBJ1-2	TGTGCCAGCTCACTAGAGGACACGATCTATGGCTACACCTTC	CASSLEDTIYGYTF
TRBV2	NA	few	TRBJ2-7	TGTGCCAGCAGTGAATCAGCGGACACTTACTACGAGCAGTACTTC	CASSESADTYYEQYF
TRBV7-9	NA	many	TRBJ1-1	TGCGCCAGCAGCTTAAGTCGGGGAGACACTGAAGCTTTCTTT	CASSLSRGDTEAFF
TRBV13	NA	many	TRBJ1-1	TGTGCCACCGAAGGGGCTGCCGAAGCTTTCTTT	CATEGAAEAFF
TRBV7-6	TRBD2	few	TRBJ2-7	TGTGCCAGCAGTTCCATAGGTTCAGCGGGGGGGGCCTACGAGCAGTACTTC	CASSSIGSAGGAYEQYF
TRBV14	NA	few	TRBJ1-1	TGTGCCAGCAGCCAAGATTCTTTAGGGAACACTGAAGCTTTCTTT	CASSQDSLGNTEAFF